Below are 8 T cell receptor beta chains sequenced from a single sample in a study of shared clonotypes between healthy human individuals. Measured with immunoSEQ multiplex PCR; TCRdb has only the in-frame clones, and not every one. The data contain 2 million to 2.5 million clones, 85% to 95% of them singletons. The source material was naive CD4+ T cells from PBMCs. Subset specified: CD45RA+ positively selected. These receptors were obtained from a man aged 18 to 35 in good health. Some clones in this sample may be carry-over from other donors' samples.

The chain couples TRBV15 to TRBJ2-1, with a weak D call TRBD1 (6 bases). Trimming left V 6 bases short and J 10 bases short, with 10 bases between. The germline CDR1 and CDR2 sequences are LNHNV and YYDKDF (reference sequence). CDR3 length: 11 amino acids. CDR3 amino acids: CATRGAGEQFF. CDR3 sequence (DNA): TGTGCCACCAGGGGGGCAGGGGAGCAGTTCTTC.

CDR3 coding DNA: TGCGCCAGCAGCCAATTACTAGCGGGAGGGACAGATACGCAGTATTTT. Protein product: CASSQLLAGGTDTQYF. The chain uses TRBV4-1 and TRBJ2-3; 13 nucleotides agree with TRBD2. Trimming at V came to 2 bases and at J to 3 bases, leaving 2 bases not matched to a gene. CDR1 is MGHRA, CDR2 YSYEKL, per germline. The length of the CDR3 is 16 residues.

The chain is built from TRBV9 and TRBJ1-5; D is ambiguous. The CDR3 sequence is 15 residues long. Germline CDR1 reads SGDLS; CDR2 reads YYNGEE. The V and J ends lost 0 bases and 0 bases respectively, with 7 bases between them. CDR3 protein: CASSVGKNSNQPQHF. The CDR3 DNA reads as TGTGCCAGCAGCGTAGGAAAGAATAGCAATCAGCCCCAGCATTTT. Full variable domain (outside the CDR3, taken from reference TRBV9 and TRBJ1-5): DSGVTQTPKHLITATGQRVTLRCSPRSGDLSVYWYQQSLDQGLQFLIQYYNGEERAKGNILERFSAQQFPDLHSELNLSSLELGDSALYFCASSVGKNSNQPQHFGDGTRLSIL.

The chain combines TRBV4-2 with TRBJ2-7; 7 nucleotides agree with TRBD2. Per the germline V gene, CDR1 is LGHNA and CDR2 is YNFKEQ. Trimming cost V 1 base and J 4 bases; bases outside gene matches: 13. This CDR3 comprises 17 residues. The CDR3: CASSQAIVGGSGYEQYF. Written as DNA, the CDR3 is TGTGCCAGCAGCCAAGCCATCGTCGGCGGGAGCGGGTACGAGCAGTACTTC.

The chain employs TRBV4-1 and TRBJ1-1; 10 bases align to TRBD1. Trimming at V came to 6 bases and at J to 4 bases, leaving 14 bases not matched to a gene. The CDR3 has 17 amino acids. In germline, CDR1 is MGHRA, CDR2 YSYEKL. The CDR3 DNA is TGCGCCAGCAGACAACCCGGGACAGGGGTTGGGGTCACTGAAGCTTTCTTT. It encodes CASRQPGTGVGVTEAFF.

The rearrangement uses TRBV25-1 and TRBJ2-7, with 8 bases aligning to TRBD2. The germline V gene has CDR1 MGHDK and CDR2 SYGVNS. The CDR3 is 16 residues long. V lost 4 bases and J lost 0; bases outside the gene matches: 8. CDR3 sequence (DNA): TGTGCCAGCAGTGGCTCCTTAGCGGGACCCTCCTACGAGCAGTACTTC. Its protein is CASSGSLAGPSYEQYF.

The gene calls are TRBV20-1 and TRBJ1-6, with D unresolved. The CDR3 is made up of 11 amino acids. The germline V gene encodes CDR1 DFQATT and CDR2 SNEGSKA (reference sequence). V gave up 3 bases and J gave up 14 bases, with 11 bases separating them. The CDR3 loop is CSASIGDALHF. CDR3 nucleotides: TGCAGTGCTAGTATCGGGGATGCCCTCCACTTT.

The chain is built from TRBV9 and TRBJ2-7, with D possibly called TRBD1 or TRBD2 (5 bases each). This CDR3 comprises 13 residues. Germline CDR1 is SGDLS and CDR2 is YYNGEE. The V gene lost 3 bases and the J gene lost 6 bases, with 13 bases spanning the gap. DNA of the CDR3: TGTGCCAGCAGCGGGGGGTCGGTGGCCGAGCAGTACTTC. Translation: CASSGGSVAEQYF.